One sample yielded the 29 T cell receptor beta chains listed below, sequenced in a study of blood T cell repertoires in COVID-19. Clones were sequenced by immunoSEQ multiplex PCR, and TCRdb holds only the in-frame ones, with some missing. The top ten hold 10% to 15% of the sample, which has tens of thousands of clones, around 85% seen once. The sequenced sample consisted of peripheral blood. Source of these receptors: a human donor in a cohort sampled during active COVID-19.

The chain uses TRBV21-1 and TRBJ2-7; no DNA check was done on the table's D call, TRBD1. TRBV21-1 is a documented pseudogene. This CDR3 is 19 amino acids long. The DNA for the CDR3 is TGTGCCAGCAGCAAAGGCGAGGGGGAGCAGGGTCATGCATCCTACGAGCAGTACTTC. Its protein is CASSKGEGEQGHASYEQYF.

The count of this clone is one. The chain links TRBV28 to TRBJ1-2; no clear D. The CDR3 consists of 13 residues. In germline, CDR1 is MDHEN, CDR2 SYDVKM. The V and J ends lost 3 bases and 5 bases respectively, with 10 bases between them. In DNA form, the CDR3 reads TGTGCCAGCAGTTTCCCAGGATATTATGGCTACACCTTC. Its translation: CASSFPGYYGYTF.

The rearrangement uses TRBV19 and TRBJ2-3; D possibly corresponds to TRBD2 (6 bases). The CDR3 is 16 residues long. Trimming removed 6 bases from V and 6 bases from J, with 22 bases in between. Looked up from germline, CDR1 is LNHDA and CDR2 is SQIVND (reference sequence). DNA of the CDR3: TGTGCCAGTAGGGATTATCACGGGGGTGGCGGGGATACGCAGTATTTT. Its protein product is CASRDYHGGGGDTQYF.

V gene TRBV11-2 combines with J gene TRBJ2-3, with TRBD2 as a possible D gene (5 bases). This CDR3 contains 15 residues. The germline gives CDR1 SGHAT, CDR2 FQNNGV. Trimming pared 1 base from V and 0 bases from J, leaving 8 bases between. In DNA form, the CDR3 reads TGTGCCAGCAGCTTAGGGACTTCGAGCACAGATACGCAGTATTTT. Its translation is CASSLGTSSTDTQYF.

The chain has TRBV23-1 and TRBJ2-1; 8 bases line up with TRBD1. Being an ORF, TRBV23-1 has a function that is uncertain. CDR3 size: 19 residues. V lost 6 bases to trimming and J lost 0 bases; unmatched junction nucleotides: 16. CDR3 DNA sequence: TGCGCCAGCAGGGCACTCGACAGGGGCGACTCGAGCTCCTACAATGAGCAGTTCTTC. It codes for CASRALDRGDSSSYNEQFF.

The V gene is TRBV2, the J gene TRBJ1-5; maybe TRBD1 (6 bases). The length of the CDR3 is 15 residues. V was clipped by 7 bases and J by 2 bases, with 15 bases between them. Germline values: CDR1 SNHLY, CDR2 FYNNEI. As DNA, the CDR3 is TGTGCCAGCATTCCTGGGGCAGGGGGCAATCAGCCCCAGCATTTT. Amino acid sequence: CASIPGAGGNQPQHF.

This rearrangement joins TRBV3-1 (or the pseudogene TRBV3-2) to TRBJ1-4; D is perhaps TRBD1 (5 bases). The germline CDR1 and CDR2 sequences are LGHDT and YNNKEL (reference sequence). CDR3 length: 14 amino acids. The germline V and J ends were trimmed by 1 base and 8 bases, with 11 bases remaining between them. The CDR3 bases are TGTGCCAGCAGCCAAGCGGCAAGGGGAGAAAAACTGTTTTTT. Translating gives CASSQAARGEKLFF.

V is TRBV7-2 and J is TRBJ2-3; TRBD2 matches at 7 bases. The CDR3 is 16 amino acids. Trimming cost V 1 base and J 0 bases; bases outside gene matches: 4. Germline CDR1 and CDR2: SGHTA and FQGNSA. The CDR3 reads CASSLGWGGSTDTQYF. CDR3 bases: TGTGCCAGCAGCTTAGGGTGGGGGGGGAGCACAGATACGCAGTATTTT. Full variable domain (missing parts from reference TRBV7-2 and TRBJ2-3): GAGVSQSPSNKVTEKGKDVELRCDPISGHTALYWYRQSLGQGLEFLIYFQGNSAPDKSGLPSDRFSAERTGGSVSTLTIQRTQQEDSAVYLCASSLGWGGSTDTQYFGPGTRLTVL.

This chain connects TRBV18 to TRBJ1-3, with TRBD1 identical over 8 bases. Unmatched junction bases numbered 7, after V lost 3 bases and J lost 3 bases. The germline CDR1 and CDR2 sequences are KGHSH and LQKENI. There are 16 residues in the CDR3. CDR3 region: CASSPYDRGFGNTIYF. In DNA form, the CDR3 reads TGTGCCAGCTCACCTTACGACAGGGGCTTTGGAAACACCATATATTTT.

This clone occurred a few times. The chain has TRBV18 and TRBJ2-7; perhaps TRBD2 as D (6 bases). The CDR3 runs to 14 residues. Per the germline V gene, CDR1 is KGHSH and CDR2 is LQKENI. V dropped 0 bases and J dropped 0 bases, with 6 bases sitting between them. CDR3: CASSPPEGSYEQYF. CDR3 bases: TGTGCCAGCTCACCACCGGAGGGCTCCTACGAGCAGTACTTC.

This chain's CDR3 is CATSDASGRTDTQYF. CDR3 DNA: TGTGCCACCAGTGATGCTAGCGGGCGCACAGATACGCAGTATTTT. This chain connects TRBV24-1 to TRBJ2-3, with TRBD2 matching over 8 bases. The CDR3 loop spans 15 amino acids. The trim removed 3 bases at V and 1 base at J, leaving 2 bases unmatched. Germline V gene data show CDR1 as KGHDR and CDR2 as SFDVKD.

The chain is built from TRBV7-2 and TRBJ1-1; a possible D gene is TRBD1 (5 bases). V dropped 5 bases and J dropped 7 bases, with 11 bases sitting between them. Germline assignment: CDR1 SGHTA and CDR2 FQGNSA. The CDR3 consists of 12 residues. The CDR3 nucleotides read TGTGCCAGCAGCGAGGCAGGGTATGAAGCTTTCTTT. This sequence encodes CASSEAGYEAFF.

This clone is a singleton in its sample. The V call is TRBV4-1, the J call TRBJ2-7; tentative D call: TRBD1 (5 bases). Trimming stripped 4 bases from V and 7 bases from J, with 14 bases between. This CDR3 has 13 residues. Germline V gene lookup returns CDR1 MGHRA and CDR2 YSYEKL. In nucleotides, the CDR3 is TGCGCCAGCAGCCCCGGACATCCCGGAGAGCAGTACTTC. Encoded protein: CASSPGHPGEQYF.

V is TRBV28 and J is TRBJ2-7; possibly TRBD1 for D (6 bases). Trimming cost V 7 bases and J 5 bases, with 15 bases left between them. CDR1 is MDHEN, CDR2 SYDVKM, per germline. The CDR3 covers 13 residues. The CDR3: CASNWQGLNEQYF. The DNA for the CDR3 is TGTGCCAGCAATTGGCAGGGGCTCAACGAGCAGTACTTC.

The rearrangement joins TRBV4-3 to TRBJ2-3; maybe TRBD2 (7 bases). V lost 4 bases and J 6 bases, leaving 14 bases between the germline ends. The CDR3 is 14 residues long. In germline, CDR1 is LGHNA, CDR2 YSLEER. Here the CDR3 reads CASSPGDGGDTQYF. CDR3 DNA: TGCGCCAGCAGCCCAGGGGACGGGGGGGATACGCAGTATTTT.

This clone was counted a single time. V usage is TRBV4-1 and J usage is TRBJ2-7, with D tentatively TRBD1 (6 bases). V was cut by 0 bases and J by 2 bases, with 14 bases left in between. Per germline, CDR1 MGHRA and CDR2 YSYEKL. The CDR3 is made up of 16 amino acids. CDR3 in amino acids: CASSQDRWAGAYEQYF. CDR3 DNA sequence: TGCGCCAGCAGCCAAGATCGGTGGGCAGGGGCCTACGAGCAGTACTTC.

The chain employs TRBV6-5 and TRBJ2-3, with 8 bases identical to TRBD1. V was clipped by 8 bases and J by 8 bases; unmatched bases: 12. The CDR3 has 14 amino acids. In germline, CDR1 is MNHEY, CDR2 SVGAGI. CDR3: CASGTGQRHSTQYF. In DNA form, the CDR3 reads TGTGCCAGCGGGACAGGCCAGAGGCACAGTACGCAGTATTTT.

The chain is built from TRBV19 and TRBJ1-5, with TRBD1 matching over 9 bases. Germline V gene lookup returns CDR1 LNHDA and CDR2 SQIVND (reference sequence). The CDR3 is 12 amino acids. V shed 5 bases and J 9 bases; nucleotides not matched to a gene: 2. Here the CDR3 DNA reads TGTGCCAGTAGTGGACAGGGGAGGCCCCAGCATTTT. Translation gives CASSGQGRPQHF.

This clone came up once. The chain joins TRBV11-3 to TRBJ2-2, with 10 bases identical to TRBD1. Unmatched junction bases numbered 5, after V lost 1 base and J lost 3 bases. This CDR3 is built from 17 residues. Per the germline V gene, CDR1 is SGHNT and CDR2 is YENEEA. Here the CDR3 reads CASSLGDRGVDTGELFF. The CDR3 DNA is TGTGCCAGCAGCTTAGGGGACAGGGGCGTAGACACCGGGGAGCTGTTTTTT.

The chain is built from TRBV7-6 and TRBJ2-4; 8 bases line up with TRBD1. The junction had 5 bases not matched to a gene; V was cut back by 5 bases and J by 2 bases. The CDR3 totals 15 residues. Germline V gene sequence: CDR1 SGHVS, CDR2 FNYEAQ. The CDR3 is CASSAGGATKNIQYF. In DNA form, the CDR3 reads TGTGCCAGCAGCGCAGGGGGCGCGACCAAAAACATTCAGTACTTC.

The V and J genes are TRBV14 and TRBJ1-1; tentative D call: TRBD1 (6 bases). Germline values: CDR1 SGHDN, CDR2 FVKESK. V lost 0 bases and J lost 4, with 12 bases in between. The CDR3 loop spans 15 amino acids. DNA of the CDR3: TGTGCCAGCAGCCAAGACAGGGGAGACAGCACTGAAGCTTTCTTT. Its protein product is CASSQDRGDSTEAFF.

The V call is TRBV6-5, the J call TRBJ1-1; D possibly corresponds to TRBD1 (6 bases). There are 14 residues in the CDR3. Germline loops: CDR1 MNHEY, CDR2 SVGAGI. Trimming stripped 8 bases from V and 4 bases from J, with 17 bases between. CDR3 DNA: TGTGCCAGCTCCGTGGGGGGGGCGAGCACTGAAGCTTTCTTT. Amino acids: CASSVGGASTEAFF.

The rearrangement uses TRBV15 and TRBJ1-6, with unresolved D. The V and J ends lost 4 bases and 9 bases respectively, with 13 bases between them. This CDR3 has 14 residues. CDR1 is LNHNV and CDR2 is YYDKDF in the germline V gene (reference sequence). The CDR3 loop is CATSTQTRVSPLHF. The DNA for the CDR3 is TGTGCCACCAGCACCCAAACGAGGGTTTCACCCCTCCACTTT.

The genes are TRBV20-1 and TRBJ2-7; D gene ambiguous. Trimming cost V 7 bases and J 3 bases, with 10 bases left between them. Looked up from germline, CDR1 is DFQATT and CDR2 is SNEGSKA (reference sequence). The CDR3 extends over 11 amino acids. In nucleotides, the CDR3 is TGCAGTGTTCGACTTGACTACGAGCAGTACTTC. Protein: CSVRLDYEQYF.

V and J are TRBV25-1 and TRBJ2-3; D remains unclear. V was shortened by 4 bases and J by 6 bases, with 17 bases between the two germline ends. Germline assignment: CDR1 MGHDK and CDR2 SYGVNS. The CDR3 is 15 residues long. The CDR3 protein is CASSVAQSLGDTQYF. Written as DNA, the CDR3 is TGTGCCAGCAGTGTGGCGCAGAGTCTCGGGGATACGCAGTATTTT.

V is TRBV5-1 and J is TRBJ1-2; 10 bases align to TRBD1. V was pared by 4 bases and J by 0 bases, with 3 bases of the junction left unmatched. From germline, CDR1 is SGHRS and CDR2 YFSETQ. The CDR3 is 15 residues long. The chain's CDR3 is CASSGTGETNYGYTF. DNA for the CDR3: TGCGCCAGCAGCGGGACAGGGGAGACTAACTATGGCTACACCTTC. Combining the CDR3 with reference TRBV5-1 and TRBJ1-2 gives the whole variable domain KAGVTQTPRYLIKTRGQQVTLSCSPISGHRSVSWYQQTPGQGLQFLFEYFSETQRNKGNFPGRFSGRQFSNSRSEMNVSTLELGDSALYLCASSGTGETNYGYTFGSGTRLTVV.

The rearrangement links TRBV7-2 to TRBJ2-3, with 10 bases identical to TRBD2. Losses at the gene ends were 6 bases for V and 4 bases for J; bases not matched to a gene: 7. Germline values: CDR1 SGHTA, CDR2 FQGNSA. This CDR3 spans 15 amino acids. The DNA for the CDR3 is TGTGCCAGCAGACTAATAGCGGGGGGACCAGATACGCAGTATTTT. This translates into CASRLIAGGPDTQYF.

DNA of the CDR3: TGTGCCAGCAGTTACGGCATCGGGTCCTATGGCTACACCTTC. Translated: CASSYGIGSYGYTF. The chain couples TRBV6-6 to TRBJ1-2; D is unresolved. The CDR3 is 14 amino acids. Germline CDR1 MNHNY, CDR2 SVGAGI (reference sequence). Trimming left V 2 bases short and J 4 bases short, with 11 bases between.

The chain has TRBV5-6 and TRBJ2-7; maybe TRBD2 (6 bases). This CDR3 contains 12 residues. V gave up 2 bases and J gave up 12 bases, with 15 bases separating them. Germline CDR1 reads SGHDT; CDR2 reads YYEEEE. The CDR3 loop is CASSFNAGRPYF. The CDR3 nucleotides read TGTGCCAGCAGCTTTAATGCGGGACGGCCGTACTTC.